A single TCR beta chain is shown here with its context. The specificity of this receptor is unknown. There are no base qualities to consult, and no much larger clone falls within one base. The immunoSEQ assay at survey resolution was applied to genomic DNA for sequencing of TCRbeta rearrangements. In the source study's methods: In the TCR sequencing data, the lowest productive clonotype frequency that could be detected was 2.59 x 10-5. Only productive TCRbeta rearrangements, meaning sequences that were complete and in-frame, were kept for the analyses. Simpson clonality, calculated in the immunoSEQ Analyzer version 3.0, was used as the measure of sample clonality. Clones were categorized by frequency as very rare, small, medium, large (1-20%) or hyperexpanded (>20%). OLGA 1.2.3 estimated generation probabilities, VDJtools produced V-gene circos plots, VDJdb was queried for specificities, and GLIPH identified CDR3 motifs. Held by TCRdb, this immuneACCESS table contains in-frame sequences only and omits some clones. Under half of the omission traces to an unresolved V gene where checked; the cause of the rest is unknown. V and J calls and clone size follow that table, whereas D and trimming were derived from the DNA. The sample yields roughly 36,000 clones; 69% were counted once. Of the sample, 2.5% to 3% is held by the ten largest clones.

The data stem from a study of STAT5B mutations in CD4+ large granular lymphocyte leukemia (dated by TCRdb to between 2020 and 2023). Turning to the overall study: Among healthy controls, the CDR3 'QG' motif was associated with a particular HLA allele. The study compared the TCRbeta repertoires of patients with CD4+ T-cell large granular lymphocyte leukemia against the TCRbeta repertoires of healthy blood donors. Flow cytometry on FACSCanto II or FACSVerse confirmed that purified fractions exceeded 95% purity among lymphocytes. What the work shows at the level of the full study, not this receptor alone: Enrichment of TRBV06-family usage was observed among the top patient clones (8/27) relative to healthy controls (2/35). Compared with healthy CD4+ repertoires, CD4-sorted patient repertoires appeared more clonal, and this difference remained even after the putative leukemic clones were removed. The data were not HLA-matched, and the relatively small sample size could explain the higher clonality seen in CD4+ compared with CD8+ T-LGLL. The main leukemic clonotypes were found to be private to each patient, although over 20% of the main leukemic clonotypes were detected at low frequency in the non-leukemic repertoires of other patients.

V and J are truncated by 4 bases and 4 bases respectively, leaving an intervening sequence of 14 bases. CDR1 and CDR2 are read off the germline V gene as KGHSH and LQKENI. Including the terminal cysteine and phenylalanine, the CDR3 comprises 16 residues. Only the CDR3 DNA stays, 48 bases, in frame from base 1. Buffy coats from roughly 37 blood donors, supplied by the Finnish Red Cross blood service, were used as healthy controls. All TCR-sequenced material derived from peripheral blood: patient blood samples and healthy donor buffy coats. Ficoll-Hypaque gradient centrifugation was used to isolate peripheral blood mononuclear cells. Magnetic purification was used to isolate CD4+ cells from the buffy coats of the healthy controls. The Gentra Puregene Cell and Tissue kit was used to extract genomic DNA, and a Qubit 2.0 fluorometer was used to measure the amount of genomic DNA.

The receptor's source is a human donor in good health. Sequenced sample: CD4+ T cells from blood buffy coats. Recombination linked TRBV18 to TRBJ2-6, with the D segment identity uncertain. The CDR3 region reads CASSRYQATGANVLTF. At the DNA level, the sequence is TGTGCCAGCTCACGGTATCAGGCGACCGGGGCCAACGTCCTGACTTTC.